A selection of T cell receptor beta chains follows, all from one sample in a study of vaccination effects on CD4 cells after COVID-19. These receptors have no known antigen. Assay used: immunoSEQ multiplex PCR; TCRdb lists only in-frame clones, some missing. The sample includes 30,000 to 45,000 clones, approximately 80% of them seen just once. The sequencing used CD4+ T cells from PBMCs cultured with HCoV-NL63 spike peptides, collected after COVID-19 vaccination. All receptors derive from a human donor who received a COVID-19 vaccine. Some clones in this sample may be carry-over from other donors' samples. Each CDR3 is given with its conserved first and last residue. The D gene is left open where the match is weak. For some rows the clone size is stated as once, few or many, or as a class when expanded; others skip it.

TRBJ2-3 | . | TRBV7-3 | . | TGTGCCAGCAGCTCAAGCAGGGTTGATACGCAGTATTTT | CASSSSRVDTQYF
TRBJ1-2 | . | TRBV18 | . | TGTGCCAGCTCCCGCATAGAGGGGGATGGCTACACCTTC | CASSRIEGDGYTF
TRBJ1-6 | TRBD1 | TRBV5-1 | . | TGCGCCAGCAGCCTTATCCGACAGGGTGATGTGAAATCCTATAATTCACCCCTCCACTTT | CASSLIRQGDVKSYNSPLHF
TRBJ2-1 | . | TRBV7-6 | . | TGTGCCAGCAGCACTCCCGGGACCGCCTACAATGAGCAGTTCTTC | CASSTPGTAYNEQFF
TRBJ2-3 | . | TRBV6-4 | . | TGTGCCAGCTCCCGAACAGGCTCCGGCACAGATACGCAGTATTTT | CASSRTGSGTDTQYF
TRBJ1-1 | . | TRBV19 | . | TGTGCCAGTAGTGTTCAGGGGTATCAGGGGGCTTTCTTT | CASSVQGYQGAFF
TRBJ2-5 | TRBD2 | TRBV5-1 | . | TGCGCCAGCAAACCCGGACTAGCAGTGGAGACCCAGTACTTC | CASKPGLAVETQYF
TRBJ2-3 | . | TRBV15 | . | TGTGCCACCAGCAGAGATGGGCAGGCGTCAGATACGCAGTATTTT | CATSRDGQASDTQYF
TRBJ1-1 | TRBD1 | TRBV5-8 | few | TGTGCCAGCCCCTCCGGAGGGGGCGAAAGCACTGAAGCTTTCTTT | CASPSGGGESTEAFF
TRBJ1-5 | . | TRBV6-5 | few | TGTGCCAGCAGGTGGGATAGCAATCAGCCCCAGCATTTT | CASRWDSNQPQHF
TRBJ2-5 | . | TRBV10-1 | . | TGCGCCAGCAGTGGCTGGGCCGAGGGGCCAGAGACCCAGTACTTC | CASSGWAEGPETQYF
TRBJ1-1 | . | TRBV10-2 | . | TGCGCCAGCAGTGAGTCGGGGAGATCCACTGAAGCTTTCTTT | CASSESGRSTEAFF
TRBJ2-5 | . | TRBV19 | . | TGTGCCAGTAGTAAGAGGGGGGTCGAGACCCAGTACTTC | CASSKRGVETQYF
TRBJ2-3 | TRBD2 | TRBV5-5 | . | TGTGCCAGCAGCTTGGTCGGGACTACTAGCACAGATACGCAGTATTTT | CASSLVGTTSTDTQYF
TRBJ2-3 | . | TRBV19 | . | TGTGCCAGTAGTATAGGGCTTACGGAGCCAGATACGCAGTATTTT | CASSIGLTEPDTQYF
TRBJ1-6 | . | TRBV10-1 | . | TGCGCCAGCGGGGGGGAGGGGTCACCCCTCCACTTT | CASGGEGSPLHF